These 25 T cell receptor beta chains share one sample of origin, sequenced in a study of cytomegalovirus exposure and HLA in healthy donors. Sequenced by immunoSEQ multiplex PCR; TCRdb stores in-frame clones only, minus some. The sample contains around 150,000 clones, approximately 84% of which appear only once. The specimen was PBMCs. The receptor set was obtained from a man aged 25-40 years in good health and CMV-seropositive.

This clone came up a few times. This rearrangement joins TRBV5-6 to TRBJ2-7, with TRBD2 identical over 7 bases. The CDR3 runs to 15 residues. The V and J ends lost 0 bases and 6 bases, in that order; junction bases with no gene match: 9. Germline lookup yields CDR1 SGHDT and CDR2 YYEEEE. DNA of the CDR3: TGTGCCAGCAGCTTGGCCGGCTGGGAGGGAAGCGAGCAGTACTTC. It encodes CASSLAGWEGSEQYF.

The table lists this clone with many counts. This rearrangement joins TRBV7-9 to TRBJ1-2; D is unclear. Germline CDR1 reads SEHNR; CDR2 reads FQNEAQ (reference sequence). The CDR3 consists of 12 residues. The ends were cut back, 3 bases at V and 6 bases at J, with 8 bases in the middle. The CDR3, as DNA: TGTGCCAGCAGCTTCCGGGGTAATGGCTACACCTTC. It translates to CASSFRGNGYTF.

The chain is built from TRBV9 and TRBJ2-2, with D tentatively TRBD2 (6 bases). Germline values: CDR1 SGDLS, CDR2 YYNGEE. The CDR3 totals 16 residues. V dropped 3 bases and J dropped 4 bases, with 16 bases sitting between them. Here the CDR3 DNA reads TGTGCCAGCAGCGCCCAGAGCGGGCGAGGCACCGGGGAGCTGTTTTTT. It codes for CASSAQSGRGTGELFF.

The chain joins TRBV7-2 to TRBJ2-1, with 8 bases aligning to TRBD2. The ends lost 3 bases at V and 8 bases at J; junction bases unmatched: 12. There are 16 residues in the CDR3. Germline CDR1 and CDR2: SGHTA and FQGNSA. The CDR3 loop reads CASSLVVGGAFYEQFF. DNA for the CDR3: TGTGCCAGCAGCTTGGTTGTCGGGGGGGCCTTCTATGAGCAGTTCTTC.

This clone was detected a few times. The chain combines TRBV5-4 with TRBJ2-3, with a tentative D call TRBD2 (6 bases). This CDR3 is 15 amino acids long. Per germline, CDR1 SGHNT and CDR2 YYREEE (reference sequence). The V end lost 1 base, the J end lost 3 bases, and 12 bases lay between the germline ends. This CDR3 reads CASSLNLGGTDTQYF. The CDR3 DNA reads TGTGCCAGCAGCTTGAATCTGGGGGGAACAGATACGCAGTATTTT.

In its sample, this clone was seen once. The chain recombines TRBV5-5 with TRBJ1-3, with 8 bases aligning to TRBD1. The V segment lost 3 bases and the J segment 1 base; nucleotides outside the gene matches: 6. The CDR3 is 16 residues long. Germline V lookup: CDR1 SGHKS, CDR2 YYEKEE (reference sequence). The CDR3 here is CASSSPGQVSGNTIYF. In DNA, the CDR3 is TGTGCCAGCAGCTCGCCGGGACAGGTTTCTGGAAACACCATATATTTT.

With regard to this clone: Its ends do not fully match the called genes, so a read error is possible. The chain uses TRBV7-7 and TRBJ2-1; 9 bases map to TRBD2. The CDR3 length is 17 residues. Germline V CDR1 and CDR2: SSHAT, FNYEAQ (reference sequence). The CDR3 loop is CASTLGPSGNWFREQFF. The CDR3 DNA is TGTGCTAGCACCTTAGGTCCTAGCGGGAATTGGTTTCGTGAGCAGTTCTTC.

The J gene is TRBJ2-3, the V gene TRBV4-3, with D tentatively TRBD2 (7 bases). The CDR3 totals 17 residues. Germline V CDR1 and CDR2: LGHNA, YSLEER. V was clipped by 0 bases and J by 5 bases, with 18 bases between them. CDR3 bases: TGCGCCAGCAGCCAAGATCTAACGGGGGGCCCGAGAGATACGCAGTATTTT. It is translated as CASSQDLTGGPRDTQYF.

This clone was picked up a small number of times. Other DNA sequences in this specimen translate into the identical CDR3. The chain is built from TRBV7-8 and TRBJ1-3; D is perhaps TRBD1 (5 bases). In germline, CDR1 is SGHVS, CDR2 FQNEAQ. Trimming cost V 5 bases and J 4 bases, with 12 bases left between them. The CDR3 sequence is 14 residues long. In nucleotides, the CDR3 is TGTGCCAGCAGCCCGCAGGGTGCCGGAAACACCATATATTTT. This codes for CASSPQGAGNTIYF.

This sequence joins TRBV18 and TRBJ2-2; TRBD1 agrees at 9 bases. The CDR3 totals 15 residues. V gave up 0 bases and J gave up 7 bases; unmatched junction bases: 3. Germline V gene sequence: CDR1 KGHSH, CDR2 LQKENI. The CDR3 is CASSPPGTGIGELFF. Here the CDR3 DNA reads TGTGCCAGCTCACCACCGGGGACAGGGATCGGGGAGCTGTTTTTT.

Comment on this clone: The junction shows a germline mismatch at one end, possibly a read error. This rearrangement joins TRBV7-7 to TRBJ2-1; possible D gene TRBD2, 5 bases. CDR3 size: 14 residues. CDR1 is SSHAT, CDR2 FNYEAQ, per germline (reference sequence). CDR3 loop: CASSLAGGYNEQFF. The CDR3 DNA follows: TGTGCTAGCAGCCTGGCGGGCGGTTACAATGAGCAGTTCTTC.

The chain couples TRBV7-3 to TRBJ2-1; 8 positions agree with TRBD2. The CDR3 runs 14 residues. Germline-derived CDR1 and CDR2 are SGHTA and FQGTGA. V lost 5 bases to trimming and J lost 4 bases; unmatched junction nucleotides: 4. The CDR3 reads CASSPGLDYNEQFF. The CDR3 DNA sequence: TGTGCCAGCAGCCCGGGACTAGATTACAATGAGCAGTTCTTC. Full variable domain (rest looked up from reference TRBV7-3 and TRBJ2-1): GAGVSQTPSNKVTEKGKYVELRCDPISGHTALYWYRQSLGQGPEFLIYFQGTGAADDSGLPNDRFFAVRPEGSVSTLKIQRTERGDSAVYLCASSPGLDYNEQFFGPGTRLTVL.

This chain joins TRBV4-1 and TRBJ2-2; D gene unclear. Trimming took off 3 bases at V and 6 bases at J, with 14 bases between the two ends. The CDR3 is 15 amino acids. Germline V gene sequence: CDR1 MGHRA, CDR2 YSYEKL. CDR3 amino acids: CASSHYTELPGELFF. The DNA of the CDR3 is TGCGCCAGCAGCCATTATACAGAGCTACCCGGGGAGCTGTTTTTT.

The V gene is TRBV5-1, the J gene TRBJ2-1; 7 bases align to TRBD2. The germline CDR1 and CDR2 sequences are SGHRS and YFSETQ. The CDR3 is 16 amino acids. With V trimmed by 0 bases and J by 4 bases, 7 bases remained unmatched. The CDR3 bases are TGCGCCAGCAGCTTGGCCGAGGCTAGCGGTTACAATGAGCAGTTCTTC. Translated: CASSLAEASGYNEQFF.

This sequence joins TRBV15 and TRBJ2-1, with 9 positions matching TRBD2. CDR1 is LNHNV, CDR2 YYDKDF, per germline (reference sequence). This CDR3 is built from 16 residues. Trimming removed 0 bases from V and 11 bases from J; junction bases left unmatched: 11. CDR3 nucleotides: TGTGCCACCAGCAGAGATCCCCTAGCGGGATCCCTAAAGCAGTTCTTC. This encodes CATSRDPLAGSLKQFF.

The chain links TRBV21-1 to TRBJ2-7; TRBD2, the table's D call, lacks a check against the DNA. TRBV21-1 is classified as a pseudogene. This CDR3 region has 16 residues. The CDR3 DNA reads TGTGCCAGCAGCAAACCGCAGAGTCTAGCGGCCAACGAGCAGTACTTC. This codes for CASSKPQSLAANEQYF.

The rearrangement joins TRBV12-5 to TRBJ1-2; tentatively, D is TRBD1 (6 bases). The length of the CDR3 is 16 residues. The ends were cut back, 0 bases at V and 0 bases at J, with 11 bases in the middle. Germline lookup yields CDR1 LGHNT and CDR2 FRNRAP. CDR3 sequence reads: CASGLVPDRANYGYTF. The DNA for the CDR3 is TGTGCTAGTGGTTTGGTACCGGACAGAGCTAACTATGGCTACACCTTC.

The J gene is TRBJ2-5, the V gene TRBV13; D may be TRBD2 (6 bases). The V and J ends lost 4 bases and 4 bases respectively, with 16 bases between them. The CDR3 is made up of 15 amino acids. Germline V gene lookup returns CDR1 PRHDT and CDR2 FYEKMQ (reference sequence). CDR3 DNA sequence: TGTGCCAGCAGCTCTCCTGATAGGGGAGGAGAGACCCAGTACTTC. It is translated as CASSSPDRGGETQYF.

This clone was observed once. V gene TRBV28 combines with J gene TRBJ2-2; perhaps TRBD1 as D (5 bases). This CDR3 comprises 14 residues. Per germline, CDR1 MDHEN and CDR2 SYDVKM. V lost 2 bases and J 5 bases, leaving 9 bases between the germline ends. This CDR3 reads CASSLQGRTGELFF. Written as DNA, the CDR3 is TGTGCCAGCAGTTTACAGGGCCGTACCGGGGAGCTGTTTTTT.

This sequence joins TRBV30 and TRBJ1-1; D not resolved. V dropped 0 bases and J dropped 4 bases, with 9 bases sitting between them. This CDR3 comprises 13 residues. Per germline, CDR1 GTSNPN and CDR2 SVGIG (reference sequence). In nucleotides, the CDR3 is TGTGCCTGGAGTGTTTGGTCAGGCACTGAAGCTTTCTTT. Protein: CAWSVWSGTEAFF. Using reference TRBV30 and TRBJ1-1 for the parts outside the CDR3, the full variable domain is SQTIHQWPATLVQPVGSPLSLECTVEGTSNPNLYWYRQAAGRGLQLLFYSVGIGQISSEVPQNLSASRPQDRQFILSSKKLLLSDSGFYLCAWSVWSGTEAFFGQGTRLTVV.

The rearrangement joins TRBV5-1 to TRBJ2-3, with a weak D call TRBD2 (6 bases). The germline V gene encodes CDR1 SGHRS and CDR2 YFSETQ. This CDR3 region has 15 residues. Trimming took off 4 bases at V and 6 bases at J, with 18 bases between the two ends. The CDR3 protein is CASSPFRRGSDTQYF. The CDR3 coding sequence is TGCGCCAGCAGCCCTTTCCGGAGGGGCTCGGATACGCAGTATTTT.

This sequence joins TRBV2 and TRBJ2-4; 10 bases are shared with TRBD2. After removal of 1 base from V and 6 bases from J, the junction contained 9 bases not matched to a gene. Germline V gives CDR1 SNHLY, CDR2 FYNNEI. The CDR3 is made up of 17 amino acids. The CDR3 loop is CASSEDRLAGVPNIQYF. The CDR3 DNA reads as TGTGCCAGCAGTGAAGATCGGCTAGCGGGAGTTCCAAACATTCAGTACTTC.

The rearrangement links TRBV7-6 to TRBJ2-1; unclear D gene. Germline CDR1 is SGHVS and CDR2 is FNYEAQ. Trimming pared 3 bases from V and 6 bases from J, leaving 9 bases between. This CDR3 has 13 amino acids. The DNA for the CDR3 is TGTGCCAGCAGCTTCATTCTATCCAATGAGCAGTTCTTC. Protein: CASSFILSNEQFF.

This clone was seen only a few times. The V gene is TRBV6-5, the J gene TRBJ2-1; maybe TRBD2 (6 bases). Germline-derived CDR1 and CDR2 are MNHEY and SVGAGI. The CDR3 is 15 residues long. Trimming shortened V by 0 bases and J by 7 bases, and 13 bases separated the two germline ends. For the CDR3, the DNA is TGTGCCAGCAGTTACTCATATTGGAGGGGTAATGAGCAGTTCTTC. The encoded protein is CASSYSYWRGNEQFF.

The genes are TRBV9 and TRBJ2-1; TRBD2 matches at 8 bases. The CDR3 length is 17 residues. J gave up 4 bases and V 4 bases, and 13 bases lay outside the gene matches. The germline V gene encodes CDR1 SGDLS and CDR2 YYNGEE. CDR3 coding DNA: TGTGCCAGCAGCCCAGAGACAGGAGGGACTAGGTACAATGAGCAGTTCTTC. This encodes CASSPETGGTRYNEQFF.